The clone carrying this T cell receptor beta chain was observed a handful of times. Its antigen is as yet unknown. The data stem from a study of response to subunit inactivated influenza vaccine. Study-wide findings and caveats: Few additional T cells are recruited per seasonal influenza vaccination, authors suggested.

The CDR3 contains 14 residues. From germline, CDR1 is SGHTA and CDR2 FQGNSA. The V end was cut by 2 bases, the J end by 5 bases, with 10 bases between. A single record per CDR3 protein comes from TCRdb applying MiXCR to the RT-PCR reads. The table records about 700,000 distinct CDR3 sequences, about 14% of them present only once. The chain couples TRBV7-2 to TRBJ2-4; TRBD1 is a possible D gene (6 bases). This specimen consisted of PBMCs from blood, obtained less than 15 days before vaccination. The TCR originated in a man aged 45-65 years who received an inactivated influenza vaccine. The CDR3 loop is CASSLYAGENIQYF. The CDR3 DNA sequence: TGTGCCAGCAGCTTATACGCAGGGGAAAACATTCAGTACTTC.